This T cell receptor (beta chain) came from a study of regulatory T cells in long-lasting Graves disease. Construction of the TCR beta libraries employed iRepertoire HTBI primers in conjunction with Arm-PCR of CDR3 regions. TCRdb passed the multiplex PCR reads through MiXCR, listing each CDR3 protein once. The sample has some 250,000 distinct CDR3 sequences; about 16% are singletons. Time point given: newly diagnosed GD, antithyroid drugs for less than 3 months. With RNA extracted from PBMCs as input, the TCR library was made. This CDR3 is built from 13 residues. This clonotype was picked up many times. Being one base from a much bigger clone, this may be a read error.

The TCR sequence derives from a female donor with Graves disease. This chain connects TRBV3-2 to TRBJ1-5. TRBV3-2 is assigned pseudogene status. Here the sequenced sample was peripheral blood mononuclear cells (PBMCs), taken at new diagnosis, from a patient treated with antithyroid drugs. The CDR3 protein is CASKVGGNQPQHF. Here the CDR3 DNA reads TGTGCCAGTAAAGTTGGCGGAAATCAGCCCCAGCATTTT.